This section outlines one TCR beta chain sequence together with its context. As processed by the authors: Scientists estimated how many nucleated cells there were by amplifying reference gene primers. Assay used: immunoSEQ multiplex PCR; TCRdb lists only in-frame clones, some missing. That table furnishes V, J and clone size, whereas the DNA furnished D and trimming. The repertoire includes around 60,000 clones, less than 90% of them detected once, and roughly 15% sits in the top ten. This entry comes from a study of blood T cell repertoires in COVID-19. Study-level information: Samples came from the United States, Italy and Spain, spanning acute and convalescent COVID-19. The analysed material was cDNA or gDNA that came from T cells, B-cell-depleted T cells, or PBMCs.

The CDR3 totals 15 residues. V lost 5 bases and J 1 base, leaving 14 bases between the germline ends. Germline V CDR1 and CDR2: LNHDA, SQIVND (reference sequence). Seattle's cohort entered during active infection and was followed longitudinally. The V and J genes are TRBV19 and TRBJ1-1, with no clear D. The sample was peripheral blood. The TCR sequence derives from a man aged 55 to 70 with COVID-19, enrolled during active disease. The CDR3 region is CASSYNEGGNTEAFF. The CDR3 nucleotides are TGTGCCAGTAGTTACAACGAGGGTGGGAACACTGAAGCTTTCTTT. The complete variable domain, with remaining parts taken from reference TRBV19 and TRBJ1-1, reads DGGITQSPKYLFRKEGQNVTLSCEQNLNHDAMYWYRQDPGQGLRLIYYSQIVNDFQKGDIAEGYSVSREKKESFPLTVTSAQKNPTAFYLCASSYNEGGNTEAFFGQGTRLTVV.